This T cell receptor (beta chain) was sequenced in a study of response to subunit inactivated influenza vaccine. This clonotype has a count of ten or more. Its antigen is as yet unknown. Germline V gives CDR1 SEHNR, CDR2 FQNEAQ (reference sequence). CDR3 length equals 11 residues. Trimming took 4 bases from V and 8 from J, leaving 6 bases between them. The study, taken as a whole, reports: Every seasonal influenza vaccination brings in few new T cells, the authors suggested.

TCRdb itself ran the RT-PCR reads through MiXCR, one entry per CDR3 protein. This sample yields hundreds of thousands of distinct CDR3 sequences, of which less than 8% are seen a single time; around 13% belongs to the top ten. The material sequenced was PBMCs from blood, taken around 25 months after vaccination. This sequence joins TRBV7-9 and TRBJ2-1; D is uncertain. The clonotype originates from a man aged 50 to 69 who received an inactivated influenza vaccine. CDR3 residues: CASSSVYEQFF. Written as DNA, the CDR3 is TGTGCCAGCAGCTCTGTGTATGAGCAGTTCTTC.